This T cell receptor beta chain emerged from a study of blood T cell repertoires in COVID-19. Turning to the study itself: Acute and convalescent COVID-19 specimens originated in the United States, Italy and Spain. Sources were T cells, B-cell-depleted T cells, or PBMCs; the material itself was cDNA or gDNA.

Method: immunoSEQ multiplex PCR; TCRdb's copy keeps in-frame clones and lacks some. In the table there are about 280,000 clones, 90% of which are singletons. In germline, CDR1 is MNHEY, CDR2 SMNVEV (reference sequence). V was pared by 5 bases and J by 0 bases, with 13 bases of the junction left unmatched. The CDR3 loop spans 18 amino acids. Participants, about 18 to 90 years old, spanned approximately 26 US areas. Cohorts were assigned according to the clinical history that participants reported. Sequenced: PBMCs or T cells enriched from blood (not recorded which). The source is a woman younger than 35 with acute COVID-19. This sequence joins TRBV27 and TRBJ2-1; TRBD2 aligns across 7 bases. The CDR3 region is CASSGGTISLSSYNEQFF. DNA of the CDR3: TGTGCCAGCAGTGGCGGGACTATCTCGTTGAGCTCCTACAATGAGCAGTTCTTC.